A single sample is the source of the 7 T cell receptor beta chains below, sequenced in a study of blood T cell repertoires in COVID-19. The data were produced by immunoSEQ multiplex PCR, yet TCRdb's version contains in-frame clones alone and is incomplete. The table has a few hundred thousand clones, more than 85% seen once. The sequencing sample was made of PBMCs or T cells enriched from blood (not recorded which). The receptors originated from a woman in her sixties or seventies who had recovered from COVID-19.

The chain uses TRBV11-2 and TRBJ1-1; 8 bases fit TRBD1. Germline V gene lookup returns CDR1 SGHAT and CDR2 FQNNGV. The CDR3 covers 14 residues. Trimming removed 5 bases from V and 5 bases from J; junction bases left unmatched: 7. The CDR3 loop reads CASSNQGAPTEAFF. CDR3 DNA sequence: TGTGCCAGCAGCAACCAGGGGGCACCAACTGAAGCTTTCTTT. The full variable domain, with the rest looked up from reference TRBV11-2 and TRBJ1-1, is EAGVAQSPRYKIIEKRQSVAFWCNPISGHATLYWYQQILGQGPKLLIQFQNNGVVDDSQLPKDRFSAERLKGVDSTLKIQPAKLEDSAVYLCASSNQGAPTEAFFGQGTRLTVV.

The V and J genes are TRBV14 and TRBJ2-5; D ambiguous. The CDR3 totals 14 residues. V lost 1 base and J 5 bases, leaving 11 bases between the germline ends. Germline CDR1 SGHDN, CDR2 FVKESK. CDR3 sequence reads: CASSQVNRVETQYF. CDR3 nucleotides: TGTGCCAGCAGCCAAGTTAACCGGGTGGAGACCCAGTACTTC.

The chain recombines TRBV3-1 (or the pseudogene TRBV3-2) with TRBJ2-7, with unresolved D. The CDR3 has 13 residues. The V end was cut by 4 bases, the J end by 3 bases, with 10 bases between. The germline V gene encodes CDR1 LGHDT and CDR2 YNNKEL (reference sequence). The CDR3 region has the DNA TGTGCCAGCAGCCCATCGCCCTACTACGAGCAGTACTTC. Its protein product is CASSPSPYYEQYF.

CDR3 nucleotide sequence: TGTGCCAGCAGTCACAGGGGCAGTAACTATGGCTACACCTTC. Translated: CASSHRGSNYGYTF. This sequence joins TRBV6-2 or TRBV6-3 and TRBJ1-2, with 7 nucleotides matching TRBD1. V lost 5 bases to trimming and J lost 1 base; unmatched junction nucleotides: 4. CDR1 and CDR2 (germline): MNHEY, SVGEGT. This CDR3 is 14 amino acids long.

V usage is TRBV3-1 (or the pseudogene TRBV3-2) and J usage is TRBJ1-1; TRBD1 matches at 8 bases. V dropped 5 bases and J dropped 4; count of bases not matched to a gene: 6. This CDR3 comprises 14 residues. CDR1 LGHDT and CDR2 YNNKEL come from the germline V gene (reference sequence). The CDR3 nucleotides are TGTGCCAGCAGCTTCGACAGGGGTCTCACTGAAGCTTTCTTT. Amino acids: CASSFDRGLTEAFF.

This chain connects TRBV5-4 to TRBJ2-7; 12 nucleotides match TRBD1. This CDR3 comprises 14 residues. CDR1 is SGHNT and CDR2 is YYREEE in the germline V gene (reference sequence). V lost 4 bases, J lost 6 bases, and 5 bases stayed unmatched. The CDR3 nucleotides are TGTGCCAGCAGCCCGGGGGGACAGGGGGCCGAGCAGTACTTC. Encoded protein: CASSPGGQGAEQYF.

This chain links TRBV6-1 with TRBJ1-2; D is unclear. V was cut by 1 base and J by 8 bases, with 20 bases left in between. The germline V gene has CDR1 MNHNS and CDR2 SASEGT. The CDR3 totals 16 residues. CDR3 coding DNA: TGTGCCAGCAGTGAAGGTTTAGGAGGGTCAAATCTGGGCTACACCTTC. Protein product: CASSEGLGGSNLGYTF.